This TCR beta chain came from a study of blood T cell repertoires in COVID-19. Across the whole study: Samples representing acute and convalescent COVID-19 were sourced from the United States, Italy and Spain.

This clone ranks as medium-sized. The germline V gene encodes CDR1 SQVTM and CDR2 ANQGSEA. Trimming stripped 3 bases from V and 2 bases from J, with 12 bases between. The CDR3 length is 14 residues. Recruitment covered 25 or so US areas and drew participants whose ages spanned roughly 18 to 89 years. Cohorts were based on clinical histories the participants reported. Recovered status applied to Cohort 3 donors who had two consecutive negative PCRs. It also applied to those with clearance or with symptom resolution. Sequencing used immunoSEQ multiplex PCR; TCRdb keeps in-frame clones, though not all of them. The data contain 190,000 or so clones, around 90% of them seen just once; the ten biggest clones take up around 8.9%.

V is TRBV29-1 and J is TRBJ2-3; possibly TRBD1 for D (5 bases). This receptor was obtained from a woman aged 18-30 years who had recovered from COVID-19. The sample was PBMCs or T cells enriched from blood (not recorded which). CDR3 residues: CSVEGAGFTDTQYF. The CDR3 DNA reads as TGCAGCGTTGAGGGCGCAGGGTTCACAGATACGCAGTATTTT.